This TCR beta chain was found in a study of T cells in Graves' hyperthyroidism and ophthalmopathy. In the study overall: Peripheral blood was acquired at first diagnosis, ahead of any therapy whatsoever.

RNA transcripts yielded amplified TCR beta CDR3 regions. First-round RT-PCR with HTBI primers amplified the TCR CDR3 region. TCRdb itself ran the multiplex PCR reads through MiXCR, one entry per CDR3 protein. The sample contains 350,000 or so distinct CDR3 sequences, about 20% of which appear only once. This clonotype was recorded many times. The junction departs from germline at one end; a sequencing error may be responsible. Uncontrolled infection, other autoimmune disease, pregnancy and lactation each barred patients from inclusion. For the diagnoses, clinical symptoms, serum thyroxine and TRAb, thyroid ultrasound and orbital computed tomography were used. This sample holds PBMCs from less than 13 ml fresh peripheral blood. This CDR3 contains 13 residues. Germline CDR1 reads SSHAT; CDR2 reads FNYEAQ (reference sequence).

Specimen: blood. This receptor was taken from a woman aged 50 to 60 with Graves' hyperthyroidism. The chain combines TRBV7-7 with TRBJ2-5; D perhaps matches TRBD1 (5 bases). The CDR3 DNA reads as TGTGCTAGCAGCTGGGGCCTCCAAGAGACCCAGTACTTC. Translation: CASSWGLQETQYF. The whole variable domain, remainder taken from reference TRBV7-7 and TRBJ2-5, is GAGVSQSPRYKVTKRGQDVTLRCDPISSHATLYWYQQALGQGPEFLTYFNYEAQPDKSGLPSDRFSAERPEGSISTLTIQRTEQRDSAMYRCASSWGLQETQYFGPGTRLLVL.